Listed below are T cell receptor beta chains from one sample, sequenced in a study of blood T cell repertoires in COVID-19. Method: immunoSEQ multiplex PCR; TCRdb's copy keeps in-frame clones and lacks some. The table records over 200,000 clones, 70% to 90% of them present only once. Input material: PBMCs or T cells enriched from blood (not recorded which). The receptors shown here come from a woman between 50 and 59 years old who had recovered from COVID-19. CDR3s include the opening cysteine and the closing phenylalanine or tryptophan. A D gene is named only where the DNA matches it firmly. The size entry is marked missing in some rows and otherwise reads once, few, many or a size class.

V	J	D	size	CDR3	DNA
TRBV5-8	TRBJ1-5	.	.	CASRLTVSTNQPQHF	TGTGCCAGCAGGCTAACAGTATCTACTAATCAGCCCCAGCATTTT
TRBV19	TRBJ1-2	TRBD1	.	CASSSWTGPISGYTF	TGTGCCAGTAGTTCCTGGACAGGGCCAATAAGCGGCTACACCTTC
TRBV27	TRBJ2-7	TRBD2	.	CASSLAGDRYEQYF	TGTGCCAGCAGTTTAGCGGGAGATCGCTACGAGCAGTACTTC
TRBV12-3/TRBV12-4	TRBJ2-2	.	.	CASSPDTGELFF	TGTGCCAGCAGCCCGGACACCGGGGAGCTGTTTTTT
TRBV4-1	TRBJ1-5	TRBD1	.	CASSERDRVNSNQPQHF	TGCGCCAGCAGCGAACGGGACAGGGTGAATAGCAATCAGCCCCAGCATTTT
TRBV28	TRBJ1-3	.	.	CASSPGEIFGNTIYF	TGTGCCAGCAGCCCGGGTGAGATATTTGGAAACACCATATATTTT
TRBV3-1/TRBV3-2	TRBJ2-7	.	.	CASSLRMTSSYEQYF	TGTGCCAGCAGCCTCAGAATGACTAGCTCCTACGAGCAGTACTTC
TRBV19	TRBJ1-2	.	.	CASKMRQDSFYGYTF	TGTGCCAGCAAAATGAGGCAAGACAGTTTCTATGGCTACACCTTC
TRBV11-3	TRBJ2-3	.	.	CASSRNRAEGQYF	TGTGCCAGCAGCCGGAACAGGGCGGAAGGGCAGTATTTT
TRBV5-6	TRBJ1-2	.	.	CASSVRGGGYTF	TGTGCCAGCAGCGTCCGGGGAGGCGGCTACACCTTC
TRBV7-2	TRBJ2-3	TRBD2	.	CASSIGTSRTSTDTQYF	TGTGCCAGCAGCATCGGGACTAGCAGGACTAGCACAGATACGCAGTATTTT
TRBV21-1	TRBJ2-2	.	.	CASSKGRHHDGQRESTGELFF	TGTGCCAGCAGCAAAGGTCGGCATCATGACGGCCAGCGGGAGTCCACCGGGGAGCTGTTTTTT
TRBV5-1	TRBJ2-7	TRBD1	.	CASSSGQGFYEQYF	TGCGCCAGCAGCTCTGGACAGGGATTCTACGAGCAGTACTTC
TRBV28	TRBJ1-1	.	.	CASSFPPTQADWDTEAFF	TGTGCCAGCAGCTTTCCGCCTACACAGGCCGATTGGGACACTGAAGCTTTCTTT
TRBV18	TRBJ1-1	.	.	CASSPGANTEAFF	TGTGCCAGCTCACCAGGGGCTAACACTGAAGCTTTCTTT
TRBV10-2	TRBJ2-7	TRBD2	.	CASSSGRSLYEQYF	TGCGCCAGCTCTAGCGGGAGGTCGTTATACGAGCAGTACTTC
TRBV3-1/TRBV3-2	TRBJ1-6	.	.	CASSQGSSYNSPLHF	TGTGCCAGCAGCCAAGGGAGCTCCTATAATTCACCCCTCCACTTT
TRBV21-1	TRBJ2-7	.	.	CASSNGNWSGSRCEQYF	TGTGCCAGCAGCAACGGAAATTGGAGCGGGAGCCGGTGCGAGCAGTACTTC
TRBV5-1	TRBJ2-3	TRBD2	.	CASSLLAGADTQYF	TGCGCCAGCAGCTTACTAGCGGGAGCAGATACGCAGTATTTT
TRBV5-1	TRBJ1-2	.	.	CASTAGVWGEGGYTF	TGCGCCAGCACGGCGGGAGTCTGGGGGGAAGGTGGCTACACCTTC
TRBV11-2	TRBJ1-2	TRBD1	.	CASSPRTGENYGYTF	TGTGCCAGCAGCCCGCGGACAGGGGAGAACTATGGCTACACCTTC
TRBV29-1	TRBJ2-5	.	.	CSVDAGETQYF	TGCAGCGTTGATGCCGGGGAGACCCAGTACTTC
TRBV19	TRBJ2-3	.	.	CASQMFSESTDTQYF	TGTGCCAGCCAAATGTTTAGCGAGAGCACAGATACGCAGTATTTT
TRBV7-8	TRBJ2-1	TRBD2	.	CASSLVGTRDEQFF	TGTGCCAGCAGCTTAGTCGGGACTAGGGATGAGCAGTTCTTC
TRBV15	TRBJ1-6	TRBD1	.	CATSRGGGRVYSPLHF	TGTGCCACCAGCAGAGGAGGGGGCAGGGTGTATTCACCCCTCCACTTT
TRBV7-9	TRBJ2-4	TRBD2	.	CASSFGTSGYIQYF	TGTGCCAGCAGCTTCGGGACTAGCGGGTACATTCAGTACTTC
TRBV19	TRBJ1-4	.	.	CASSILVGHLATNEKLFF	TGTGCCAGTAGTATTTTGGTGGGACACCTTGCAACTAATGAAAAACTGTTTTTT
TRBV19	TRBJ2-1	TRBD2	few	CASKGGSSEQFF	TGTGCCAGTAAGGGCGGGAGCAGTGAGCAGTTCTTC
TRBV21-1	TRBJ1-4	.	.	CASSIQQGEGVPTNEKLFF	TGTGCCAGCAGCATTCAACAGGGTGAAGGGGTTCCCACTAATGAAAAACTGTTTTTT
TRBV28	TRBJ1-1	.	.	CASSSHGGGSNTEAFF	TGTGCCAGCAGTTCCCACGGGGGAGGCTCGAACACTGAAGCTTTCTTT
TRBV21-1	TRBJ1-5	.	.	CASSIQASNQPQHF	TGTGCCAGCAGCATACAGGCGAGCAATCAGCCCCAGCATTTT
TRBV3-1/TRBV3-2	TRBJ1-1	.	.	CASAGNTEAFF	TGTGCCAGCGCAGGAAACACTGAAGCTTTCTTT
TRBV15	TRBJ1-4	.	.	CATQGSPRTNEKLFF	TGTGCCACGCAGGGCTCCCCTCGGACTAATGAAAAACTGTTTTTT
TRBV15	TRBJ2-1	.	.	CATSRDTRDEQFF	TGTGCCACCAGCAGAGATACTAGAGATGAGCAGTTCTTC
TRBV6-1	TRBJ2-7	.	.	CASSEVPGFYEQYF	TGTGCCAGCAGTGAAGTCCCGGGATTCTACGAGCAGTACTTC
TRBV28	TRBJ1-3	.	.	CASSYTVGNTIYF	TGTGCCAGCAGTTATACGGTTGGAAACACCATATATTTT
TRBV7-8	TRBJ1-5	.	.	CASSLGRVLGPQHF	TGTGCCAGCAGCTTAGGCAGGGTATTAGGACCCCAGCATTTT
TRBV5-4	TRBJ2-3	TRBD2	.	CASSPGTSGSTDTQYF	TGTGCCAGCAGCCCCGGGACTAGCGGGAGCACAGATACGCAGTATTTT
TRBV12-5	TRBJ2-1	.	once	CASGLEAVKGSEQFF	TGTGCTAGTGGTTTAGAAGCGGTAAAGGGCAGTGAGCAGTTCTTC
TRBV7-6	TRBJ1-1	TRBD1	.	CASSLTTGREPNTEAFF	TGTGCCAGCAGCTTAACGACAGGGAGAGAACCGAACACTGAAGCTTTCTTT
TRBV10-3	TRBJ2-1	TRBD2	once	CAISESSGRRYNEQFF	TGTGCCATCAGTGAGTCGAGCGGGAGGAGGTACAATGAGCAGTTCTTC
TRBV4-1	TRBJ1-1	.	.	CASNNDGRAGTEAFF	TGCGCCAGCAACAACGACGGGAGGGCCGGCACTGAAGCTTTCTTT
TRBV27	TRBJ1-2	.	.	CASSLNLGRGHGYTF	TGTGCCAGCAGTTTAAATCTGGGCAGGGGCCATGGCTACACCTTC
TRBV2	TRBJ2-1	TRBD2	.	CASIEGAGTSYNEQFF	TGTGCCAGTATCGAAGGAGCGGGAACCTCCTACAATGAGCAGTTCTTC
TRBV9	TRBJ1-6	TRBD1	.	CASSPRTGGSSPLHF	TGTGCCAGCAGTCCGAGGACAGGGGGCTCTTCACCCCTCCACTTT
TRBV2	TRBJ2-4	.	.	CASSEVRDKYQDGNIQYF	TGTGCCAGCAGCGAAGTCCGGGACAAATATCAGGACGGAAACATTCAGTACTTC
TRBV30	TRBJ1-2	.	.	CACPHPTGRLGYTF	TGTGCCTGCCCACACCCCACAGGGCGTCTTGGCTACACCTTC
TRBV27	TRBJ2-7	TRBD2	.	CASSLGGDSYEQYF	TGTGCCAGCAGTTTAGGGGGGGACTCCTACGAGCAGTACTTC
TRBV2	TRBJ2-5	.	.	CASRRWEETQYF	TGTGCCAGCCGGAGGTGGGAAGAGACCCAGTACTTC
TRBV5-1	TRBJ1-4	.	.	CASSPRGGEKLFF	TGCGCCAGCAGCCCCCGGGGGGGAGAAAAACTGTTTTTT
TRBV6-5	TRBJ1-5	.	.	CASTITNRPYQPQHF	TGTGCCAGCACTATAACTAACAGGCCCTATCAGCCCCAGCATTTT
TRBV18	TRBJ1-4	TRBD1	.	CASSPRLRGRNEKLFF	TGTGCCAGCTCCCCAAGACTCAGGGGGCGGAATGAAAAACTGTTTTTT